This T cell receptor (beta chain) was found in a study of T cells in Graves' hyperthyroidism and ophthalmopathy (dated by TCRdb to between 2018 and 2021). At the level of the whole study: Peripheral blood samples were taken at initial diagnosis, before any treatment was given. To identify TCR V-J signatures that set the groups apart, the researchers used a discovery cohort of roughly 100 patients, made up of 40 to 45 with Graves' ophthalmopathy and about 60 with stable Graves' hyperthyroidism. Prospective prediction of ophthalmopathy was tested in an independent validation cohort of fewer than 20 hyperthyroidism patients and some 17 patients who later progressed to ophthalmopathy. The 100 discovery patients were divided at random into training and test sets in a 7:3 ratio. The study also compared thyroid tissue and blood T-cell repertoires from 6 or 7 Graves' hyperthyroidism patients. After sampling, hyperthyroidism patients received methimazole starting at 30 mg daily, and ophthalmopathy patients received high-dose intravenous methylprednisolone. According to the paper, TCR Vbeta CDR3 sequencing was carried out on 135 peripheral blood samples, which came from about 45 ophthalmopathy, around 75 hyperthyroidism and roughly 17 progressor patients.

Broad study findings and their caveats: In validation, the model predicted progression to ophthalmopathy a median of about 6.8 months before onset, with around 70% sensitivity and almost 75% specificity. A model built on a 13 V-J signature distinguished ophthalmopathy from stable hyperthyroidism, reaching about 89% sensitivity and 81.08% specificity in cross-validation and 80%/75% in testing. Sample size was not statistically predetermined, and investigators were not blinded to group allocation. Most expanded thyroid clonotypes (frequency above 0.001) were also detected in blood, a finding suggesting that blood repertoires may reflect thyroid immune responses.

The TCR beta CDR3 regions were amplified from the RNA transcripts. The TCR CDR3 was subjected to a first round of RT-PCR using the HTBI primer set and the Qiagen OneStep RT-PCR kit. Libraries were constructed in a second round of multiplex PCR, after which size selection and purification were carried out. Paired-end sequencing of the libraries was performed with 100 bp reads on an Illumina HiSeq2000. The authors' pipeline ran thus. Raw data were processed with SOAPnuke, discarding reads with adapters, uncalled bases, mean Phred below 15, or no exact constant-primer or identifier match. COPE v1.2.5 was used to merge the high-quality paired reads, and each unique nucleotide sequence was defined as a clonotype. Clonotypes were aligned to IMGT TRBV, TRBD and TRBJ reference segments using MiTCR v1.1. Only V-J combinations with frequency above 0.0001, covering 99.2% of repertoires, were analysed. The TCS score was defined as the ratio of F50 (clonal expansion) to E x V (chaos), calculated using BLOSUM62-based TCRdist between CDR3 peptides within each V-J. Welch's t-statistics and random forest reduced 500 to 550 V-J features to 13, which were used in a naive Bayes classifier (R e1071). Using fastp trimming at Q25 and MiXCR clonotype assembly, TCRdb reanalyzed the public sequencing data and kept in-frame beta chains. For every CDR3 protein sequence, its rows merge into one entry that carries the most common genes and DNA. The authors' filters were not applied to this entry. The sample table records more than 450,000 distinct CDR3 sequences; 14% of these occur just once. 11% to 15% of the sample belongs to the ten largest clones.

From its cysteine to its phenylalanine, the CDR3 spans 17 amino acids. CDR3 DNA only is kept here, 51 bases in frame from base 1. Via the germline V gene, CDR1 is SNHLY and CDR2 FYNNEI. V is clipped by 4 bases and J by 0 bases, and the sequence between their germline boundaries is 16 bases long. Graves' hyperthyroidism was defined as stable when no progression to ophthalmopathy occurred over 18 months of follow-up. The hyperthyroidism patients were between 18 and 65 years old and newly diagnosed, with a disease duration of less than 2 months. The study excluded patients with uncontrolled infections, other autoimmune diseases, pregnancy or lactation. Diagnoses relied on clinical symptoms, serum thyroxine and TRAb, thyroid ultrasound and orbital computed tomography. PBMCs were separated from 8 to 10 ml of fresh peripheral blood using Ficoll-Paque density gradient centrifugation. Total RNA was extracted with Trizol reagent, and quality was checked on an Agilent 2100 Bioanalyzer.

This clonotype was counted many times. No cognate antigen has been identified for it. No much larger clone is present one base from it, and per-base qualities are unavailable. The receptor was isolated from a middle-aged woman with Graves' hyperthyroidism. The V and J genes are TRBV2 and TRBJ1-5; there is no confident call for the D gene. The material sequenced was blood. The nucleotide sequence reads TGTGCCAGCAGTGTAAATTATGGGCTTTTTAGCAATCAGCCCCAGCATTTT. Its protein product is CASSVNYGLFSNQPQHF.